One and the same sample provided the 3 T cell receptor beta chains below, sequenced in a study of blood T cell repertoires in COVID-19. Assay used: immunoSEQ multiplex PCR; TCRdb lists only in-frame clones, some missing. Of tens of thousands of clones in the sample, 65% to 85% were seen once. The sample was peripheral blood. These receptors were taken from a woman of 80 years or more with active or convalescent COVID-19.

The genes are TRBV11-3 and TRBJ1-6; D uncertain. Trimming stripped 4 bases from V and 6 bases from J, with 10 bases between. Germline V gene lookup returns CDR1 SGHNT and CDR2 YENEEA. The CDR3 is 14 residues long. The CDR3 coding sequence is TGTGCCAGCAGCTACGTTACGAGTAATTCACCCCTCCACTTT. Translation: CASSYVTSNSPLHF.

V usage is TRBV5-1 and J usage is TRBJ1-2, with D tentatively TRBD1 (6 bases). This CDR3 is 15 amino acids long. Germline assignment: CDR1 SGHRS and CDR2 YFSETQ. V was clipped by 1 base and J by 2 bases, with 12 bases between them. CDR3 sequence (DNA): TGCGCCAGCAGCTTGTTGGGGGCGAGAAACTATGGCTACACCTTC. It translates to CASSLLGARNYGYTF.

This chain links TRBV11-2 with TRBJ2-7; 9 bases agree with TRBD1. CDR1 is SGHAT and CDR2 is FQNNGV in the germline V gene. This CDR3 comprises 13 residues. The V gene end was trimmed by 10 bases and the J gene end by 3 bases; junction bases not matched to a gene: 7. Here the CDR3 reads CATSRDRDYEQYF. The CDR3 nucleotides read TGTGCCACCTCTCGGGACAGGGACTACGAGCAGTACTTC.